Here is one T cell receptor beta chain with its context. The entry originates in a study of T cell changes during pregnancy in multiple sclerosis. CDR3 length equals 15 residues. Germline trimming cut 3 bases from V and 5 bases from J; bases unmatched to any gene: 3. The germline V gene has CDR1 SGDLS and CDR2 YYNGEE. Generated by immunoSEQ multiplex PCR, the TCRdb table keeps only in-frame clones and is missing some. This sample has 50,000 or so clones; about 90% occur once, and the top ten carry under 0.6%. The receptor was isolated from a female donor in good health, enrolled as a control in a pregnancy study. The source material was CD4+ T cells from peripheral blood mononuclear cells, sampled after pregnancy. This sequence joins TRBV9 and TRBJ2-1; TRBD1 aligns across 12 bases. CDR3 residues: CASSGDRGRNNEQFF. The CDR3 coding sequence is TGTGCCAGCAGCGGGGACAGGGGGCGGAACAATGAGCAGTTCTTC.